The T cell receptor (beta chain) under discussion was sequenced for a study of T cell responses to AZD1222 COVID-19 vaccine. General study findings and limits: With two AZD1222 doses given, Spike-specific TCR breadth and depth both rose.

Germline V lookup: CDR1 KGHDR, CDR2 SFDVKD. V shed 0 bases and J 10 bases; nucleotides not matched to a gene: 10. The length of the CDR3 is 17 residues. In regard to this clone: Its target is not known.

Data came from immunoSEQ multiplex PCR; TCRdb stores just in-frame clones and leaves some out. The table lists 120,000 or so clones, about 89% of them singletons, with roughly 7.1% in the top ten. The sequence came from an adult who received the AZD1222 COVID-19 vaccine. The rearrangement joins TRBV24-1 to TRBJ2-1; 11 bases are shared with TRBD1. The sequencing used peripheral blood, collected 28 days after the second AZD1222 dose. Here the CDR3 DNA reads TGTGCCACCAGTGATTTGCGTTGGGACAGGGGGGGAGGAGAGCAGTTCTTC. It specifies CATSDLRWDRGGGEQFF.